This T cell receptor beta chain is drawn from a study of CD8+ T cells in alopecia areata. At the level of the study: The authors scored treated patients' severity by affected scalp percentage. Broader study findings: Numerous clones, expanded in lesions, remained in scalp and blood during tofacitinib. Affected lesional scalp, above all in alopecia totalis/universalis, was more clonal than normal scalp. For patients receiving tofacitinib, scalp clonality and expanded CD8+ clones among the top 100 significantly decreased.

A single count supports this clone. Its antigen is currently unknown. The CDR3 totals 15 residues. The V and J ends lost 3 bases and 9 bases respectively, with 18 bases between them. Germline V gives CDR1 MNHEY, CDR2 SMNVEV (reference sequence). Noted treatment: oral pan-JAK inhibitor, 5-10 mg twice daily. Extracted RNA was reverse transcribed, and the resulting cDNA served as sequencing template. Measured with immunoSEQ multiplex PCR; TCRdb has only the in-frame clones, and not every one. The sample lists about 190,000 clones, about three fifths occurring once. The chain has TRBV27 and TRBJ1-5; D unclear. The sequences come from CD4+ T cells sorted from blood, collected at week 4, from a patient treated with tofacitinib. This receptor was taken from a human donor with alopecia areata. CDR3 region: CASSLGRGTTWPQHF. CDR3 DNA: TGTGCCAGCAGTTTGGGTCGGGGTACGACTTGGCCCCAGCATTTT.